The next 5 T cell receptor beta chains were all read from a single sample in a study of shared T cell receptors in the human thymus. The method was immunoSEQ multiplex PCR; TCRdb's version includes in-frame clones alone and lacks a portion of them. The sample records more than 550,000 clones, about 90% being singletons. These data also formed part of another study, on human thymus T cells.

What was sequenced was thymocytes. These receptors all stem from a boy under two years old with a congenital heart defect.

This sequence joins TRBV27 and TRBJ2-1; D perhaps matches TRBD2 (6 bases). Trimming removed 3 bases at V and 5 bases at J, with 14 bases between. The CDR3 sequence is 15 residues long. Germline loops: CDR1 MNHEY, CDR2 SMNVEV (reference sequence). CDR3 region: CASSFKLALHNEQFF. The CDR3, as DNA: TGTGCCAGCAGTTTCAAACTAGCCCTGCACAATGAGCAGTTCTTC.

The chain has TRBV6-1 and TRBJ2-5; D call uncertain. Germline lookup yields CDR1 MNHNS and CDR2 SASEGT. CDR3 length: 12 residues. V gave up 7 bases and J gave up 5 bases, with 11 bases separating them. CDR3 nucleotide sequence: TGTGCCAGCAATAGGAAGAGGGAGACCCAGTACTTC. Translation: CASNRKRETQYF.

The CDR3 nucleotides read TGTGCCTGGATACAGGGTTTGGGTGGCTACACCTTC. Translating gives CAWIQGLGGYTF. The rearrangement uses TRBV30 and TRBJ1-2; perhaps TRBD1 as D (6 bases). The CDR3 extends over 12 amino acids. V lost 4 bases to trimming and J lost 7 bases, with 13 bases between them. CDR1 GTSNPN and CDR2 SVGIG come from the germline V gene (reference sequence).

This rearrangement joins TRBV27 to TRBJ2-7; tentatively, D is TRBD2 (7 bases). This CDR3 comprises 22 residues. V was trimmed by 5 bases and J by 3 bases, leaving 38 bases between them. Germline V gives CDR1 MNHEY, CDR2 SMNVEV (reference sequence). CDR3 amino acids: CASSPQRQTPPRPRGASYEQYF. The CDR3 nucleotides are TGTGCCAGCAGTCCCCAGAGACAGACTCCCCCCCGGCCCCGGGGGGCAAGCTACGAGCAGTACTTC.

This clone was observed once. This rearrangement joins TRBV28 to TRBJ2-7; TRBD2 matches 7 bases. CDR3 length: 15 amino acids. Per germline, CDR1 MDHEN and CDR2 SYDVKM. The trim removed 6 bases at V and 6 bases at J, leaving 14 bases unmatched. CDR3 amino acids: CASSPGARLAGEQYF. DNA for the CDR3: TGTGCCAGCAGCCCAGGCGCGAGACTAGCAGGCGAGCAGTACTTC. The full variable domain, its missing parts supplied by reference TRBV28 and TRBJ2-7, is DVKVTQSSRYLVKRTGEKVFLECVQDMDHENMFWYRQDPGLGLRLIYFSYDVKMKEKGDIPEGYSVSREKKERFSLILESASTNQTSMYLCASSPGARLAGEQYFGPGTRLTVT.